Below, one T cell receptor (beta chain) is given with its context. The data are from a study of blood T cell repertoires in COVID-19. V lost 5 bases to trimming and J lost 1 base, with 17 bases between them. This CDR3 has 17 amino acids. Germline CDR1 is SGHNT and CDR2 is YENEEA. Method: immunoSEQ multiplex PCR; TCRdb's copy keeps in-frame clones and lacks some. The sample consists of 120,000 to 150,000 clones, 65% to 85% of them appearing once. Recruitment covered fewer than 25 US areas and drew participants whose ages spanned roughly 18 to 100 years. The study recruited exposed participants who had met a COVID-19 case within 2 weeks before entry.

This clonotype originated in a woman between 50 and 59 years old who had been exposed to COVID-19. The chain links TRBV11-3 to TRBJ2-2; a possible D gene is TRBD2 (6 bases). Material for sequencing was PBMCs or T cells enriched from blood (not recorded which). The CDR3 bases are TGTGCCAGCAGCCCGACTCTGGCGGGAATGAACACCGGGGAGCTGTTTTTT. It encodes CASSPTLAGMNTGELFF.